This T cell receptor beta chain was sequenced for a study of T cell repertoires in cytomegalovirus infection. A few counts support this clonotype. As yet, its antigen is unknown. This CDR3 has 15 residues. The V gene lost 6 bases and the J gene lost 5 bases, with 17 bases spanning the gap. Germline values: CDR1 LNHDA, CDR2 SQIVND (reference sequence). TCRdb processed the reads anew with MiXCR; each CDR3 protein has one entry. The data contain a few hundred thousand distinct CDR3 sequences, approximately 40% of them singletons. This receptor was identified in a human donor in good health (CMV status not recorded). Some clones in this sample may be carry-over from other donors' samples. The material was cultured PBMCs, obtained from culture after CMV antigen stimulation. The J gene is TRBJ1-5, the V gene TRBV19; D might be TRBD1 (5 bases). The CDR3 DNA follows: TGTGCCAGTAGGTCGGACATTTGGATCGATCAGCCCCAGCATTTT. Translated, it gives CASRSDIWIDQPQHF.